These 4 T cell receptor beta chains were sequenced from one sample in a study of regulatory T cells in long-lasting Graves disease. Time point noted: persistent/refractory GD, antithyroid drugs over 5 years with positive TRAb. The TCR library was prepared using RNA isolated from PBMCs. The authors built TCR beta libraries using iRepertoire HTBI primers and Arm-PCR of CDR3 regions. TCRdb itself ran the multiplex PCR reads through MiXCR, one entry per CDR3 protein. The sample holds roughly 450,000 distinct CDR3 sequences, around 21% seen once. The sequenced sample was peripheral blood mononuclear cells (PBMCs), obtained when the disease was refractory, from a patient treated with antithyroid drugs. These TCRs come from a female donor with Graves disease.

The table lists this clonotype with a few counts. This chain joins TRBV6-1 and TRBJ1-4, with TRBD1 as a possible D gene (5 bases). The CDR3 spans 16 residues. The ends were cut back, 6 bases at V and 8 bases at J, with 22 bases in the middle. CDR1 is MNHNS and CDR2 is SASEGT in the germline V gene. The CDR3 protein is CASRRGTGQRGEKLFF. CDR3 bases: TGTGCCAGCAGACGGGGCACGGGCCAACGTGGGGAAAAACTGTTTTTT.

In its sample, this clonotype was seen a few times. The chain employs TRBV9 and TRBJ1-1; perhaps TRBD1 as D (5 bases). The V end was cut by 2 bases, the J end by 5 bases, with 19 bases between. The CDR3 covers 16 residues. Germline CDR1 is SGDLS and CDR2 is YYNGEE. The CDR3 sequence is CASSVRYRSWGTEAFF. CDR3 in DNA: TGTGCCAGCAGCGTGAGATACAGATCTTGGGGGACTGAAGCTTTCTTT.

This clonotype appeared a few times. The V call is TRBV5-6, the J call TRBJ1-2, with 8 nucleotides matching TRBD1. The V segment lost 5 bases and the J segment 7 bases; nucleotides outside the gene matches: 13. The CDR3 is 15 amino acids. The germline CDR1 and CDR2 sequences are SGHDT and YYEEEE. In nucleotides, the CDR3 is TGTGCCAGCAGAACTGACAGGGGCATCTCTAGTGGCTACACCTTC. It translates to CASRTDRGISSGYTF.

This clonotype was counted ten times or more. V gene TRBV6-1 combines with J gene TRBJ1-6; D remains ambiguous. This CDR3 is built from 13 residues. V lost 4 bases, J lost 7 bases, and 8 bases lay in between. Germline CDR1 MNHNS, CDR2 SASEGT. The CDR3 DNA sequence: TGTGCCAGCAGTGGGAAAGGAAATTCACCCCTCCACTTT. Its translation is CASSGKGNSPLHF.